The 32 T cell receptor beta chains presented below share a single source sample, sequenced in a study of T cell responses to AZD1222 COVID-19 vaccine. The assay was immunoSEQ multiplex PCR, and TCRdb's table has in-frame clones only and misses some. This table has about 82,000 clones, 85% to 95% appearing once. Sequenced here: peripheral blood, sampled on day 0 of AZD1222 vaccination. The receptors shown here come from an adult in good health.

The genes are TRBV1 and TRBJ2-4; TRBD2 was called by the table and not checked on the DNA. TRBV1 constitutes a pseudogene. The CDR3 extends over 15 amino acids. CDR3 in amino acids: CTSSQDLAGGDIQYF. CDR3 nucleotides: TGCACCAGCAGCCAAGACCTAGCGGGGGGCGACATTCAGTACTTC.

V usage is TRBV2 and J usage is TRBJ1-5; 11 bases agree with TRBD1. The CDR3 extends over 15 amino acids. Per germline, CDR1 SNHLY and CDR2 FYNNEI. V trimming: 6 bases; J trimming: 7 bases; junction bases outside the gene matches: 8. CDR3 coding DNA: TGTGCCAGCAGCACCAGGACAGGGGGCACACAGCCCCAGCATTTT. It codes for CASSTRTGGTQPQHF.

The chain carries TRBV28 and TRBJ2-7; 9 nucleotides agree with TRBD1. Germline CDR1 and CDR2: MDHEN and SYDVKM. This CDR3 contains 15 residues. The V gene end was trimmed by 6 bases and the J gene end by 7 bases; junction bases not matched to a gene: 13. The CDR3 region is CASSPRDRAVGEQYF. CDR3 sequence (DNA): TGTGCCAGCAGCCCAAGGGACAGGGCCGTGGGGGAGCAGTACTTC.

The gene calls are TRBV7-2 and TRBJ1-2; D is possibly TRBD1 (6 bases). The V and J ends lost 4 bases and 6 bases respectively, with 12 bases between them. This CDR3 spans 13 amino acids. Germline loops: CDR1 SGHTA, CDR2 FQGNSA. The CDR3 coding sequence is TGTGCCAGCAGCTCCCAGGGGAGGAATGGCTACACCTTC. As protein: CASSSQGRNGYTF.

The chain couples TRBV6-6 to TRBJ2-7; perhaps TRBD1 as D (6 bases). The V gene's germline CDR1 is MNHNY and CDR2 SVGAGI (reference sequence). Trimming left V 6 bases short and J 6 bases short, with 15 bases between. The CDR3 loop spans 13 amino acids. For the CDR3, the DNA is TGTGCCAGCAGGCCCCAACAGGGCCCCGAGCAGTACTTC. Protein: CASRPQQGPEQYF.

On this clone: This sample includes further DNA sequences coding for the same CDR3. J is TRBJ2-7 and V is TRBV28; TRBD1 matches 12 bases. CDR1 MDHEN and CDR2 SYDVKM come from the germline V gene. The CDR3 has 15 amino acids. J was trimmed by 7 bases and V by 5 bases; bases with no gene match: 9. DNA for the CDR3: TGTGCCAGCAGTCCCCCGGGACAGGGGGCAGGAGAGCAGTACTTC. It is translated as CASSPPGQGAGEQYF.

The chain links TRBV12-3 or TRBV12-4 to TRBJ2-5, with unresolved D. Deletions cut 3 bases from V and 2 bases from J, with 4 bases between. This CDR3 is 12 amino acids long. This CDR3 is CASSFLQETQYF. The CDR3, as DNA: TGTGCCAGCAGTTTTTTGCAAGAGACCCAGTACTTC.

The genes are TRBV15 and TRBJ1-2, with 9 bases aligning to TRBD1. After removal of 4 bases from V and 7 bases from J, the junction contained 7 bases not matched to a gene. Germline V gene sequence: CDR1 LNHNV, CDR2 YYDKDF (reference sequence). This CDR3 has 14 residues. In DNA, the CDR3 is TGTGCCACCAGCAAACCGGGACAGGGCCCTGGCTACACCTTC. Translated, it gives CATSKPGQGPGYTF.

The chain recombines TRBV18 with TRBJ2-5, with TRBD1 identical over 8 bases. This CDR3 has 14 amino acids. CDR1 and CDR2 from the germline V gene are KGHSH and LQKENI. Trimming took 4 bases from V and 4 from J; bases not matched to a gene: 5. CDR3 protein: CASSLGQDTETQYF. CDR3 coding DNA: TGTGCCAGCTCACTGGGACAGGACACAGAGACCCAGTACTTC.

A few counts support this clone. V and J are TRBV19 and TRBJ1-5; no firm D call. The V end was cut by 6 bases, the J end by 0 bases, with 9 bases between. Germline CDR1 and CDR2: LNHDA and SQIVND (reference sequence). The CDR3 extends over 14 amino acids. The CDR3: CASSFATSNQPQHF. The CDR3 coding sequence is TGTGCCAGTAGCTTTGCCACTAGCAATCAGCCCCAGCATTTT.

The chain employs TRBV7-2 and TRBJ1-3; D call uncertain. The germline CDR1 and CDR2 sequences are SGHTA and FQGNSA. The length of the CDR3 is 16 residues. Trimming took 1 base from V and 0 from J, leaving 10 bases between them. The CDR3 loop is CASSLGVPNSGNTIYF. CDR3 bases: TGTGCCAGCAGCTTAGGTGTACCAAACTCTGGAAACACCATATATTTT.

This sequence joins TRBV3-1 (or the pseudogene TRBV3-2) and TRBJ1-5; no reliable D call. The germline V gene has CDR1 LGHDT and CDR2 YNNKEL (reference sequence). Trimming cost V 5 bases and J 0 bases, with 5 bases left between them. This CDR3 has 13 residues. CDR3 sequence: CASSVNSNQPQHF. CDR3 in DNA: TGTGCCAGCAGCGTTAATAGCAATCAGCCCCAGCATTTT.

The rearrangement links TRBV10-3 to TRBJ1-2; 7 nucleotides align to TRBD1. The CDR3 sequence is 13 residues long. J was trimmed by 4 bases and V by 9 bases; bases with no gene match: 8. The V gene's germline CDR1 is ENHRY and CDR2 SYGVKD. CDR3 bases: TGTGCCATGCAGGGGGAGGATGCCTATGGCTACACCTTC. It translates to CAMQGEDAYGYTF.

The V and J genes are TRBV2 and TRBJ1-6; a possible D gene is TRBD1 (5 bases). With 6 bases removed from V and 10 bases from J, the gap between germline ends came to 13 bases. Germline V CDR1 and CDR2: SNHLY, FYNNEI. CDR3 size: 13 residues. The CDR3 here is CASRTREGSPLHF. CDR3 nucleotides: TGTGCCAGCAGGACCCGGGAGGGGTCACCCCTCCACTTT.

J is TRBJ1-2 and V is TRBV3-1 (or the pseudogene TRBV3-2); no clear D. Germline V CDR1 and CDR2: LGHDT, YNNKEL (reference sequence). The CDR3 runs 16 residues. V was pared by 2 bases and J by 3 bases, with 16 bases between. The DNA for the CDR3 is TGTGCCAGCAGCCAAACTACCCAGGAAAGCTACTATGGCTACACCTTC. The encoded protein is CASSQTTQESYYGYTF.

The chain employs TRBV14 and TRBJ2-1; 11 bases match TRBD1. V shed 0 bases and J 12 bases; nucleotides not matched to a gene: 10. Germline V lookup: CDR1 SGHDN, CDR2 FVKESK. The CDR3 has 16 amino acids. Here the CDR3 reads CASSQEAGQGGGGQFF. The CDR3, as DNA: TGTGCCAGCAGCCAAGAGGCGGGACAGGGGGGTGGCGGGCAGTTCTTC. The full variable domain, in which reference TRBV14 and TRBJ2-1 provide the parts outside the CDR3, is EAGVTQFPSHSVIEKGQTVTLRCDPISGHDNLYWYRRVMGKEIKFLLHFVKESKQDESGMPNNRFLAERTGGTYSTLKVQPAELEDSGVYFCASSQEAGQGGGGQFFGPGTRLTVL.

The chain uses TRBV2 and TRBJ2-3; 11 nucleotides align to TRBD1. Losses at the gene ends were 4 bases for V and 6 bases for J; bases not matched to a gene: 3. The germline V gene encodes CDR1 SNHLY and CDR2 FYNNEI. This CDR3 contains 14 residues. The CDR3 nucleotides read TGTGCCAGCAGTGGGACAGGGGGCGGCGATACGCAGTATTTT. As protein: CASSGTGGGDTQYF.

The CDR3 DNA sequence: TGTGCCAGCAGCGTAGGAGGGACTACTCCAGATACGCAGTATTTT. It specifies CASSVGGTTPDTQYF. The rearrangement uses TRBV9 and TRBJ2-3; TRBD2 aligns across 7 bases. This CDR3 comprises 15 residues. Looked up from germline, CDR1 is SGDLS and CDR2 is YYNGEE. Trimming took 0 bases from V and 4 from J; bases not matched to a gene: 5.

This chain connects TRBV19 to TRBJ2-1; TRBD2 matches at 11 bases. V lost 6 bases to trimming and J lost 3 bases; unmatched junction nucleotides: 4. Germline V lookup: CDR1 LNHDA, CDR2 SQIVND (reference sequence). The CDR3 contains 15 residues. The chain's CDR3 is CASSFSGGGYNEQFF. In DNA, the CDR3 is TGTGCCAGTAGCTTTAGCGGGGGGGGCTACAATGAGCAGTTCTTC.

CDR3 loop: CSVERDRQETQYF. The CDR3 DNA is TGCAGCGTTGAAAGGGACAGACAAGAGACCCAGTACTTC. V gene TRBV29-1 combines with J gene TRBJ2-5, with 7 bases aligning to TRBD1. The ends lost 2 bases at V and 2 bases at J; junction bases unmatched: 2. Per germline, CDR1 SQVTM and CDR2 ANQGSEA. The CDR3 spans 13 residues.

The chain combines TRBV15 with TRBJ2-7; D remains unclear. With 0 bases removed from V and 2 bases from J, the gap between germline ends came to 17 bases. The germline V gene has CDR1 LNHNV and CDR2 YYDKDF (reference sequence). The CDR3 loop spans 17 amino acids. The CDR3: CATSRDLLAAETYEQYF. As DNA, the CDR3 is TGTGCCACCAGCAGAGATCTATTGGCAGCCGAAACCTACGAGCAGTACTTC.

This chain joins TRBV24-1 and TRBJ2-1, with 9 bases fitting TRBD1. The V and J ends lost 4 bases and 8 bases, in that order; junction bases with no gene match: 8. The germline V gene encodes CDR1 KGHDR and CDR2 SFDVKD. The CDR3 covers 15 residues. CDR3 coding DNA: TGTGCCACCAGTGACCCCGGGACAGGGCTCCATGAGCAGTTCTTC. This gives the protein CATSDPGTGLHEQFF.

The CDR3, as DNA: TGTGCCAGCAGTTCAGGGGGTACTGGGGCCAACGTCCTGACTTTC. Its protein product is CASSSGGTGANVLTF. The V and J genes are TRBV6-2 or TRBV6-3 and TRBJ2-6; 7 bases are shared with TRBD1. The CDR3 covers 15 residues. V dropped 4 bases and J dropped 2; count of bases not matched to a gene: 2. CDR1 is MNHEY and CDR2 is SVGEGT in the germline V gene.

CDR3 loop: CASSERGGGGKLFF. CDR3 coding DNA: TGTGCCAGCAGTGAGAGAGGGGGTGGTGGAAAACTGTTTTTT. This chain uses TRBV6-4 with TRBJ1-4; TRBD1 might be the D (6 bases). From germline, CDR1 is MRHNA and CDR2 SNTAGT. V dropped 3 bases and J dropped 10 bases, with 15 bases sitting between them. The CDR3 loop spans 14 amino acids.

The chain couples TRBV5-1 to TRBJ2-7, with a possible D match to TRBD2 (5 bases). Trimming took 0 bases from V and 6 from J, leaving 10 bases between them. The CDR3 contains 13 residues. Germline values: CDR1 SGHRS, CDR2 YFSETQ. CDR3 protein: CASSLAEGGEQYF. The CDR3 region has the DNA TGCGCCAGCAGCTTGGCCGAGGGCGGCGAGCAGTACTTC.

The rearrangement joins TRBV18 to TRBJ1-3; D might be TRBD1 (5 bases). V lost 6 bases and J lost 0, with 12 bases in between. The CDR3 runs 15 residues. The germline gives CDR1 KGHSH, CDR2 LQKENI. The CDR3 DNA reads as TGTGCCAGCTCCCCCTGGGGGGACTCTGGAAACACCATATATTTT. It codes for CASSPWGDSGNTIYF. The whole variable domain, filled in from reference TRBV18 and TRBJ1-3, reads NAGVMQNPRHLVRRRGQEARLRCSPMKGHSHVYWYRQLPEEGLKFMVYLQKENIIDESGMPKERFSAEFPKEGPSILRIQQVVRGDSAAYFCASSPWGDSGNTIYFGEGSWLTVV.

The chain joins TRBV5-1 to TRBJ2-1, with D tentatively TRBD2 (6 bases). The CDR3 consists of 16 residues. The V and J ends lost 0 bases and 4 bases respectively, with 14 bases between them. Germline V gene lookup returns CDR1 SGHRS and CDR2 YFSETQ. CDR3 loop: CASSLAASGGYNEQFF. Here the CDR3 DNA reads TGCGCCAGCAGCTTGGCGGCCTCCGGGGGTTACAATGAGCAGTTCTTC.

This clone showed up just once. This chain links TRBV5-1 with TRBJ1-3; D remains unclear. Trimming took 1 base from V and 0 from J, leaving 5 bases between them. Germline V gene data show CDR1 as SGHRS and CDR2 as YFSETQ. The length of the CDR3 is 14 residues. The CDR3 sequence: CASSLKGSGNTIYF. CDR3 nucleotide sequence: TGCGCCAGCAGCTTGAAAGGCTCTGGAAACACCATATATTTT.

The chain joins TRBV2 to TRBJ2-2; D may be TRBD1 or TRBD2 (5 bases each). The CDR3 is 15 residues long. Germline CDR1 reads SNHLY; CDR2 reads FYNNEI. Deletions cut 6 bases from V and 2 bases from J, with 13 bases between. CDR3 in DNA: TGTGCCAGCAGGGCCGGGACGTCTAACACCGGGGAGCTGTTTTTT. It yields the protein CASRAGTSNTGELFF. Looking up the rest from reference TRBV2 and TRBJ2-2 gives the full variable domain: EPEVTQTPSHQVTQMGQEVILRCVPISNHLYFYWYRQILGQKVEFLVSFYNNEISEKSEIFDDQFSVERPDGSNFTLKIRSTKLEDSAMYFCASRAGTSNTGELFFGEGSRLTVL.

The chain has TRBV7-8 and TRBJ2-7; 7 bases are shared with TRBD1. V lost 5 bases, J lost 3 bases, and 4 bases stayed unmatched. Germline lookup yields CDR1 SGHVS and CDR2 FQNEAQ. The CDR3 runs to 13 residues. This CDR3 reads CASSPDRVYEQYF. The DNA for the CDR3 is TGTGCCAGCAGCCCCGACAGGGTCTACGAGCAGTACTTC.

The rearrangement links TRBV11-2 to TRBJ1-4; TRBD1 aligns across 8 bases. With V trimmed by 5 bases and J by 2 bases, 4 bases remained unmatched. The CDR3 loop spans 15 amino acids. Germline V gene sequence: CDR1 SGHAT, CDR2 FQNNGV. The CDR3 DNA reads as TGTGCCAGCAGCATAAGGACAGGGACTAATGAAAAACTGTTTTTT. Translating gives CASSIRTGTNEKLFF.

The rearrangement uses TRBV7-6 and TRBJ1-6; D not certain. The germline V gene has CDR1 SGHVS and CDR2 FNYEAQ. The CDR3 loop spans 13 amino acids. The V end lost 1 base, the J end lost 6 bases, and 4 bases lay between the germline ends. The CDR3 spells CASSLVSNSPLHF. CDR3 DNA: TGTGCCAGCAGCTTAGTCAGTAATTCACCCCTCCACTTT.